In its sample, the clone carrying this TCR beta chain was seen a few times. The germline CDR1 and CDR2 sequences are SGHRS and YFSETQ. Trimming stripped 3 bases from V and 3 bases from J, with 19 bases between. There are 16 residues in the CDR3. The data derive from a study of blood T cells in healthy people across ages. The authors ran a second PCR of roughly 7 to 11 cycles using a sample-barcoded 5' primer and a J-beta primer mix. TCRdb re-called the 5' RACE reads with MiXCR, one entry per CDR3 protein. The top ten hold more than 6% of the sample, which has about 1,500,000 distinct CDR3 sequences, roughly 27% seen once. Isolation per sample recovered at least 7 million PBMCs.

V and J are TRBV5-1 and TRBJ2-7, with unresolved D. The material sequenced was blood. The sequence was collected from a woman aged 25 to 45 in good health. The CDR3 protein is CASSSKGRDKNYEQYF. CDR3 in DNA: TGCGCCAGCAGCTCCAAAGGTCGTGACAAAAACTACGAGCAGTACTTC.